This TCR beta chain was sequenced for a study of breast tumors, draining lymph nodes, adjacent tissues. TCRdb re-called the multiplex PCR reads with MiXCR, one entry per CDR3 protein. The table has 20,000 to 25,000 distinct CDR3 sequences, 45% to 60% seen once. There are 16 residues in the CDR3. V lost 3 bases and J lost 5, with 20 bases in between. The germline gives CDR1 SGHRS, CDR2 YFSETQ. This clonotype was observed many times. This sequence was found in a female donor with breast cancer. Some clones in this sample may be carry-over from other donors' samples. The sequencing sample was made of breast tumor tissue. V is TRBV5-1 and J is TRBJ1-1; D possibly corresponds to TRBD1 (6 bases). The CDR3 sequence: CASSWNPTGQGTEAFF. The CDR3 bases are TGCGCCAGCAGCTGGAACCCGACAGGCCAAGGGACTGAAGCTTTCTTT.